Listed below are T cell receptor beta chains from one sample, sequenced in a study of T-cell reconstitution after alpha-beta-depleted transplantation in children. TCRdb redid the calling of the PCR reads with MiXCR, one entry per CDR3 protein. The sample consists of approximately 240,000 distinct CDR3 sequences, approximately 9.7% of them appearing once. Material: PBMCs from the stem cell graft donor, obtained from the stem cell graft. Receptor source: a human donor who donated a stem cell graft to a child with SCID. CDR3s include the opening cysteine and the closing phenylalanine or tryptophan. The D gene is left open where the match is weak. Clone size is not always given. Where it is, it says once, few, many or a class for expanded clones.

clone_size: many
j_call: TRBJ1-2
v_call: TRBV7-9
d_call: TRBD1
cdr3_aa: CASSPLGTGFSGYTF
cdr3_nt: TGTGCCAGCAGCCCCCTCGGGACAGGGTTCTCTGGCTACACCTTC

clone_size: many
j_call: TRBJ2-5
v_call: TRBV20-1
d_call: TRBD1
cdr3_aa: CSAERFRGQGVQETQYF
cdr3_nt: TGCAGTGCTGAAAGATTCCGGGGACAGGGGGTCCAAGAGACCCAGTACTTC

clone_size: -
j_call: TRBJ2-3
v_call: TRBV20-1
d_call: TRBD2
cdr3_aa: CSTLAGDTQYF
cdr3_nt: TGCAGTACTCTAGCGGGAGATACGCAGTATTTT

clone_size: many
j_call: TRBJ2-2
v_call: TRBV5-1
d_call: -
cdr3_aa: CASSLGLAEPTGELFF
cdr3_nt: TGCGCCAGCAGCTTGGGGTTAGCCGAGCCCACCGGGGAGCTGTTTTTT

clone_size: many
j_call: TRBJ2-7
v_call: TRBV5-1
d_call: TRBD1
cdr3_aa: CASSSTQGVYEQYF
cdr3_nt: TGCGCCAGCAGCAGCACACAGGGGGTCTACGAGCAGTACTTC

clone_size: many
j_call: TRBJ2-3
v_call: TRBV7-2
d_call: -
cdr3_aa: CASGGRGGDTQYF
cdr3_nt: TGTGCCAGCGGGGGGAGAGGAGGGGATACGCAGTATTTT

clone_size: many
j_call: TRBJ2-1
v_call: TRBV9
d_call: -
cdr3_aa: CASSLRTDEQFF
cdr3_nt: TGTGCCAGCAGCTTACGGACGGATGAGCAGTTCTTC

clone_size: many
j_call: TRBJ1-4
v_call: TRBV20-1
d_call: -
cdr3_aa: CSARGDYEKLFF
cdr3_nt: TGCAGTGCTAGGGGTGATTATGAAAAACTGTTTTTT

clone_size: many
j_call: TRBJ2-2
v_call: TRBV10-3
d_call: -
cdr3_aa: CAISEPRGPFTGELFF
cdr3_nt: TGTGCCATCAGTGAGCCTAGGGGACCTTTCACCGGGGAGCTGTTTTTT

clone_size: many
j_call: TRBJ2-2
v_call: TRBV20-1
d_call: -
cdr3_aa: CSANRDTQTGELFF
cdr3_nt: TGCAGTGCAAACCGGGACACTCAGACCGGGGAGCTGTTTTTT

clone_size: -
j_call: TRBJ2-5
v_call: TRBV27
d_call: TRBD2
cdr3_aa: CASSPVTATSGGYQETQYF
cdr3_nt: TGTGCCAGCAGTCCGGTGACGGCGACTAGCGGGGGGTACCAAGAGACCCAGTACTTC

clone_size: many
j_call: TRBJ2-7
v_call: TRBV15
d_call: -
cdr3_aa: CATSRPGRQFSSYEQYF
cdr3_nt: TGTGCCACCAGCAGACCGGGACGTCAATTTAGCTCCTACGAGCAGTACTTC

clone_size: -
j_call: TRBJ2-1
v_call: TRBV29-1
d_call: TRBD2
cdr3_aa: CSVLAGGPSFEQFF
cdr3_nt: TGCAGCGTTTTAGCGGGGGGGCCTTCTTTTGAGCAGTTCTTC

clone_size: -
j_call: TRBJ2-5
v_call: TRBV30
d_call: -
cdr3_aa: CAWSVGAETQYF
cdr3_nt: TGTGCCTGGAGTGTAGGGGCGGAGACCCAGTACTTC

clone_size: many
j_call: TRBJ1-5
v_call: TRBV20-1
d_call: -
cdr3_aa: CSAGVQGRNQPQHF
cdr3_nt: TGCAGTGCCGGGGTGCAGGGGCGAAATCAGCCCCAGCATTTT

clone_size: many
j_call: TRBJ2-7
v_call: TRBV20-1
d_call: -
cdr3_aa: CSARALGGTAYEQYF
cdr3_nt: TGCAGTGCTAGAGCCCTAGGGGGGACAGCCTACGAGCAGTACTTC

clone_size: many
j_call: TRBJ1-2
v_call: TRBV5-1
d_call: TRBD1
cdr3_aa: CASSLGAGQVFYGYTF
cdr3_nt: TGCGCCAGCAGCTTGGGGGCTGGACAGGTCTTCTATGGCTACACCTTC

clone_size: many
j_call: TRBJ1-4
v_call: TRBV29-1
d_call: -
cdr3_aa: CSVEITGLGGKLFF
cdr3_nt: TGCAGCGTTGAGATAACAGGCCTCGGGGGAAAACTGTTTTTT

clone_size: many
j_call: TRBJ1-2
v_call: TRBV24-1
d_call: -
cdr3_aa: CATSDNRQPRPGDYGYTF
cdr3_nt: TGTGCCACCAGTGATAATCGACAGCCCCGTCCTGGTGACTATGGCTACACCTTC

clone_size: few
j_call: TRBJ1-1
v_call: TRBV29-1
d_call: TRBD1
cdr3_aa: CSVVKVQGAGEAFF
cdr3_nt: TGCAGCGTTGTTAAAGTACAGGGGGCAGGTGAAGCTTTCTTT

clone_size: many
j_call: TRBJ2-1
v_call: TRBV20-1
d_call: -
cdr3_aa: CSARYRSIEQFF
cdr3_nt: TGCAGTGCTAGATATAGAAGTATTGAGCAGTTCTTC

clone_size: many
j_call: TRBJ2-2
v_call: TRBV7-2
d_call: TRBD1
cdr3_aa: CASRLTGTVGTGELFF
cdr3_nt: TGTGCCAGCAGATTAACCGGGACAGTCGGCACCGGGGAGCTGTTTTTT

clone_size: -
j_call: TRBJ1-5
v_call: TRBV2
d_call: -
cdr3_aa: CASSAEDGNQPQHF
cdr3_nt: TGTGCCAGCAGTGCCGAGGACGGCAATCAGCCCCAGCATTTT

clone_size: many
j_call: TRBJ1-1
v_call: TRBV20-1
d_call: TRBD1
cdr3_aa: CRADRGDTEAFF
cdr3_nt: TGCAGGGCCGACAGGGGGGACACTGAAGCTTTCTTT

clone_size: many
j_call: TRBJ1-5
v_call: TRBV28
d_call: TRBD1
cdr3_aa: CASSPATGRGNQPQHF
cdr3_nt: TGTGCCAGCAGTCCAGCGACAGGGAGGGGCAATCAGCCCCAGCATTTT

clone_size: many
j_call: TRBJ2-3
v_call: TRBV3-1
d_call: TRBD1
cdr3_aa: CASSQGDRGRITDTQYF
cdr3_nt: TGTGCCAGCAGCCAAGGGGACAGGGGGCGCATCACAGATACGCAGTATTTT

clone_size: -
j_call: TRBJ1-1
v_call: TRBV24-1
d_call: -
cdr3_aa: CATSGGWLRGGAFF
cdr3_nt: TGTGCCACCAGTGGAGGCTGGCTTCGTGGAGGGGCTTTCTTT

clone_size: -
j_call: TRBJ2-7
v_call: TRBV7-9
d_call: -
cdr3_aa: CASSFQGGSYEQYF
cdr3_nt: TGTGCCAGCAGCTTCCAGGGGGGGTCCTACGAGCAGTACTTC